Below are 21 T cell receptor beta chains sequenced from a single sample in a study of long-term antiretroviral therapy in people with HIV. Version v3.0 of the immunoSEQ assay ran at survey level. Produced via immunoSEQ multiplex PCR; TCRdb's table is partial and in-frame only. The sample includes tens of thousands of clones, about 93% of them seen just once. Sequenced here: unsorted PBMCs, sampled approximately 6.3 years after starting antiretroviral therapy. The receptor source for this set is a woman aged 40 to 49 with HIV.

The chain is built from TRBV2 and TRBJ2-5; 12 nucleotides match TRBD2. The germline V gene has CDR1 SNHLY and CDR2 FYNNEI. The CDR3 consists of 17 residues. J gave up 1 base and V 3 bases, and 6 bases lay outside the gene matches. The CDR3 loop is CASSESSGGGPQETQYF. CDR3 bases: TGTGCCAGCAGTGAGTCTAGCGGGGGGGGGCCCCAAGAGACCCAGTACTTC.

The sample holds a few counts of this clone. V is TRBV4-3 and J is TRBJ1-6; no clear D gene. V lost 4 bases to trimming and J lost 4 bases, with 14 bases between them. Germline CDR1 LGHNA, CDR2 YSLEER. The CDR3 is made up of 16 amino acids. The CDR3 DNA is TGCGCCAGCAGCCCCTCGAGTAGATTTTATAATTCACCCCTCCACTTT. It encodes CASSPSSRFYNSPLHF.

The chain carries TRBV6-5 and TRBJ2-2; 7 bases match TRBD1. J gave up 4 bases and V 2 bases, and 4 bases lay outside the gene matches. The V gene's germline CDR1 is MNHEY and CDR2 SVGAGI. The CDR3 has 15 residues. In nucleotides, the CDR3 is TGTGCCAGCAGTTACCAACGACAGGGCACCGGGGAGCTGTTTTTT. It yields the protein CASSYQRQGTGELFF.

The V and J genes are TRBV27 and TRBJ2-7; D is perhaps TRBD1 (5 bases). With 8 bases removed from V and 0 bases from J, the gap between germline ends came to 20 bases. The length of the CDR3 is 16 residues. Germline-derived CDR1 and CDR2 are MNHEY and SMNVEV (reference sequence). The CDR3 sequence: CASRLVGASLSYEQYF. CDR3 coding DNA: TGTGCCAGCCGCCTTGTAGGGGCCTCACTCTCCTACGAGCAGTACTTC.

V usage is TRBV5-1 and J usage is TRBJ2-7, with D perhaps TRBD1 (6 bases). Per germline, CDR1 SGHRS and CDR2 YFSETQ. V was pared by 0 bases and J by 3 bases, with 16 bases between. This CDR3 comprises 16 residues. The CDR3 DNA reads as TGCGCCAGCAGCTTGGGCTCAGGGGCGAACGGCTACGAGCAGTACTTC. It specifies CASSLGSGANGYEQYF.

The V gene is TRBV5-1, the J gene TRBJ2-7; possible D gene TRBD1, 6 bases. Trimming shortened V by 2 bases and J by 1 base, and 10 bases separated the two germline ends. Germline CDR1 reads SGHRS; CDR2 reads YFSETQ. This CDR3 region has 14 residues. CDR3 amino acids: CASSFRQVSYEQYF. CDR3 nucleotides: TGCGCCAGCAGCTTCAGACAGGTATCCTACGAGCAGTACTTC. The variable domain in full, with the rest retrieved from reference TRBV5-1 and TRBJ2-7, is KAGVTQTPRYLIKTRGQQVTLSCSPISGHRSVSWYQQTPGQGLQFLFEYFSETQRNKGNFPGRFSGRQFSNSRSEMNVSTLELGDSALYLCASSFRQVSYEQYFGPGTRLTVT.

The chain is built from TRBV6-5 and TRBJ1-1; no clear D gene. Germline CDR1 MNHEY, CDR2 SVGAGI. Trimming cost V 6 bases and J 0 bases, with 11 bases left between them. This CDR3 spans 14 amino acids. The DNA of the CDR3 is TGTGCCAGCAGATCAAGGAAGATGAACACTGAAGCTTTCTTT. Translating it yields CASRSRKMNTEAFF.

This clone has just one count. CDR3 sequence (DNA): TGTGCCAGCAGTTCTCCGGACAGGGCCTCCTACGAGCAGTACTTC. This sequence encodes CASSSPDRASYEQYF. The chain recombines TRBV28 with TRBJ2-7; TRBD1 matches at 8 bases. The CDR3 has 15 residues. The V gene end was trimmed by 4 bases and the J gene end by 0 bases; junction bases not matched to a gene: 5. The germline gives CDR1 MDHEN, CDR2 SYDVKM.

This rearrangement joins TRBV19 to TRBJ2-3; maybe TRBD1 (5 bases). Germline CDR1 is LNHDA and CDR2 is SQIVND (reference sequence). The V end was cut by 6 bases, the J end by 6 bases, with 22 bases between. The CDR3 consists of 16 residues. The CDR3 loop is CASSRQGTEGSDTQYF. The CDR3 DNA reads as TGTGCCAGTAGCCGTCAGGGCACTGAAGGTTCGGATACGCAGTATTTT. Variable domain in full (rest from reference TRBV19 and TRBJ2-3): DGGITQSPKYLFRKEGQNVTLSCEQNLNHDAMYWYRQDPGQGLRLIYYSQIVNDFQKGDIAEGYSVSREKKESFPLTVTSAQKNPTAFYLCASSRQGTEGSDTQYFGPGTRLTVL.

J is TRBJ1-2 and V is TRBV6-5, with D maybe TRBD1 (6 bases). The CDR3 has 14 amino acids. Trimming cost V 6 bases and J 1 base, with 12 bases left between them. Germline V gene sequence: CDR1 MNHEY, CDR2 SVGAGI. DNA for the CDR3: TGTGCCAGCAGACCCGACAGGCTTAACTATGGCTACACCTTC. Translation gives CASRPDRLNYGYTF.

The chain recombines TRBV5-1 with TRBJ2-7; no firm D call. V gave up 1 base and J gave up 6 bases, with 8 bases separating them. From germline, CDR1 is SGHRS and CDR2 YFSETQ. The CDR3 runs 12 residues. This CDR3 is CASSLSGVEQYF. The DNA of the CDR3 is TGCGCCAGCAGCTTGTCTGGGGTCGAGCAGTACTTC.

The rearrangement joins TRBV6-7 to TRBJ2-7; a weak D match, TRBD2 (6 bases). TRBV6-7 is treated as an ORF (open reading frame) with a function not yet certain. V was trimmed by 8 bases and J by 5 bases, leaving 28 bases between them. The CDR3 has 17 amino acids. Here the CDR3 reads CASPARETRGWGDEQYF. CDR3 nucleotide sequence: TGTGCCAGCCCCGCAAGGGAAACTCGCGGGTGGGGGGACGAGCAGTACTTC.

The chain couples TRBV6-5 to TRBJ1-2; D uncertain. Trimming removed 8 bases from V and 2 bases from J, with 9 bases in between. The germline V gene has CDR1 MNHEY and CDR2 SVGAGI. The CDR3 is 12 residues long. CDR3 protein: CASGRQNYGYTF. CDR3 nucleotides: TGTGCCAGCGGGCGGCAGAACTATGGCTACACCTTC.

The J gene is TRBJ2-5, the V gene TRBV7-2; D ambiguous. V was clipped by 2 bases and J by 5 bases, with 12 bases between them. This CDR3 comprises 14 residues. Germline CDR1 and CDR2: SGHTA and FQGNSA. DNA of the CDR3: TGTGCCAGCAGCTTATCCCGCCCCGCGGAGACCCAGTACTTC. It translates to CASSLSRPAETQYF.

The chain uses TRBV9 and TRBJ2-1; tentatively, D is TRBD1 or TRBD2 (5 bases each). CDR3 size: 15 residues. Germline CDR1 reads SGDLS; CDR2 reads YYNGEE. The V gene lost 3 bases and the J gene lost 2 bases, with 12 bases spanning the gap. This CDR3 is CASSAAGTTYNEQFF. CDR3 bases: TGTGCCAGCAGCGCCGCCGGGACCACCTACAATGAGCAGTTCTTC.

This sequence joins TRBV9 and TRBJ2-2; D is unclear. CDR1 and CDR2 (germline): SGDLS, YYNGEE. The CDR3 covers 19 residues. V was cut by 0 bases and J by 1 base, with 19 bases left in between. The CDR3: CASSVDGVRLKKNTGELFF. CDR3 nucleotides: TGTGCCAGCAGCGTAGATGGGGTGAGACTTAAAAAGAACACCGGGGAGCTGTTTTTT.

This rearrangement joins TRBV4-3 to TRBJ1-6; tentative D call: TRBD1 (5 bases). CDR1 and CDR2 (germline): LGHNA, YSLEER. V was trimmed by 0 bases and J by 0 bases, leaving 12 bases between them. CDR3 size: 18 residues. CDR3: CASSQDVSGSSYNSPLHF. Written as DNA, the CDR3 is TGCGCCAGCAGCCAAGACGTTTCAGGGAGCTCCTATAATTCACCCCTCCACTTT.

The rearrangement links TRBV16 to TRBJ1-2, with 7 bases that match TRBD1. Germline CDR1 reads KGHSY; CDR2 reads FQNENV. The CDR3 sequence is 14 residues long. The V gene end was trimmed by 4 bases and the J gene end by 8 bases; junction bases not matched to a gene: 10. CDR3 in DNA: TGTGCCAGCAGCCCAAACAGGGGTTTAGGGGGCTACACCTTC. As protein: CASSPNRGLGGYTF.

This sequence joins TRBV6-5 and TRBJ1-4; the D gene is possibly TRBD1 (5 bases). Germline loops: CDR1 MNHEY, CDR2 SVGAGI. V was pared by 2 bases and J by 2 bases, with 9 bases between. The CDR3 is 15 amino acids. CDR3 protein: CASSYEGRTNEKLFF. Written as DNA, the CDR3 is TGTGCCAGCAGTTACGAGGGGCGGACTAATGAAAAACTGTTTTTT.

The chain has TRBV30 and TRBJ1-1, with D possibly TRBD1 on 5 matching bases. V was cut by 0 bases and J by 4 bases, with 15 bases left in between. Looked up from germline, CDR1 is GTSNPN and CDR2 is SVGIG (reference sequence). The CDR3 contains 15 residues. As DNA, the CDR3 is TGTGCCTGGAGTGTACACGGCCCAGGGAGCACTGAAGCTTTCTTT. It codes for CAWSVHGPGSTEAFF.

The chain is built from TRBV6-5 and TRBJ2-1; the D is unclear. V was shortened by 5 bases and J by 4 bases, with 15 bases between the two germline ends. The CDR3 is 15 residues long. CDR1 MNHEY and CDR2 SVGAGI come from the germline V gene. The CDR3 bases are TGTGCCAGCAGTACCCCTTCGGGTGGATACAATGAGCAGTTCTTC. Translated: CASSTPSGGYNEQFF.